The clone carrying this TCR beta chain was seen many times. Germline V CDR1 and CDR2: MNHNS, SASEGT. Trimming left V 7 bases short and J 5 bases short, with 14 bases between. This CDR3 has 13 amino acids. Unsorted bulk tissue of about 19-31 mg yielded co-extracted RNA and DNA. With around 500 ng total RNA as template and a constant-region primer, TCR beta cDNA was made. Sequencing libraries for TCR beta derived from three nested multiplex PCR rounds that used slightly modified ARM-PCR. Running around 10 cycles apiece, the first two PCR rounds relied on TRBV1-TRBV30 forward primers together with a C-beta reverse primer. A single record per CDR3 protein comes from TCRdb applying MiXCR to the multiplex PCR reads. The sample carries 95,000 to 150,000 distinct CDR3 sequences, 50% to 65% recorded once. The data derive from a study of tumor-infiltrating lymphocytes in primary liver carcinoma.

V gene TRBV6-1 combines with J gene TRBJ1-1, with a weak D call TRBD1 (6 bases). This receptor was taken from a woman aged 60-75 years with primary liver carcinoma and hepatitis B virus infection. The sample consisted of liver tumor tissue from sampling region 1. Indicated subset: tumor region T1, superior pole. The CDR3 sequence is CASKLGGDTEAFF. Written as DNA, the CDR3 is TGTGCCAGCAAATTAGGGGGTGATACTGAAGCTTTCTTT.